This T cell receptor beta chain is from a study of blood T cell repertoires in COVID-19. Study-wide context: Sources were T cells, B-cell-depleted T cells, or PBMCs; the material itself was cDNA or gDNA.

The J segment lost 4 bases and the V segment lost 4 bases, leaving 7 bases of the junction unmatched. The CDR3 is made up of 15 amino acids. Germline lookup yields CDR1 SGDLS and CDR2 YYNGEE. TCRdb's table, derived via immunoSEQ multiplex PCR, lists solely in-frame clones and lacks some. The sample has some 250,000 clones, roughly 84% seen once. The chain carries TRBV9 and TRBJ1-2, with 10 bases aligning to TRBD1. The sample taken for sequencing was peripheral blood. This TCR was sampled from a man aged 55 to 70 with acute or convalescent COVID-19. The CDR3, as DNA: TGTGCCAGCAGCCCTCAAGGACAGGGGGTCTATGGCTACACCTTC. It specifies CASSPQGQGVYGYTF. The variable domain in full, completed from reference TRBV9 and TRBJ1-2, reads DSGVTQTPKHLITATGQRVTLRCSPRSGDLSVYWYQQSLDQGLQFLIQYYNGEERAKGNILERFSAQQFPDLHSELNLSSLELGDSALYFCASSPQGQGVYGYTFGSGTRLTVV.